This TCR beta chain was captured by sequencing in a study of cytomegalovirus exposure and HLA in healthy donors. This CDR3 has 15 amino acids. V was pared by 7 bases and J by 4 bases, with 19 bases between. The germline V gene has CDR1 MDHEN and CDR2 SYDVKM. Despite likely unrecorded immune exposures, the donors were nominally healthy at the time of sampling. PCR amplification relied on 60 Vbeta primers (plus 13 Jbeta primers). Clones were sequenced by immunoSEQ multiplex PCR, and TCRdb holds only the in-frame ones, with some missing. The sample lists around 160,000 clones, 60% to 80% occurring once. V and J are TRBV28 and TRBJ1-1; TRBD1 might be the D (5 bases). This clonotype originated in a middle-aged woman in good health and CMV-seropositive. Sequenced material: PBMCs. The CDR3 DNA follows: TGTGCCAGCACCCTGGGTAAGGGGCCGTTCACTGAAGCTTTCTTT. Its protein product is CASTLGKGPFTEAFF.